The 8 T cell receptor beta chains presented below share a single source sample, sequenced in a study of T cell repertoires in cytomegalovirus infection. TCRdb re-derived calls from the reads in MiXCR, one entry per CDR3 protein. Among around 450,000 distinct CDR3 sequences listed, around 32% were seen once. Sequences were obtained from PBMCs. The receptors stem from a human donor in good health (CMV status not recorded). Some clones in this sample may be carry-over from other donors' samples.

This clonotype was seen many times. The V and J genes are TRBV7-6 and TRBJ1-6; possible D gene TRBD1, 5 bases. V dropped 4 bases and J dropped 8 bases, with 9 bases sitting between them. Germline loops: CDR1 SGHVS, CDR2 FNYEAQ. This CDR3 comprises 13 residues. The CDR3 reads CASSWDVYSPLHF. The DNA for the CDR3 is TGTGCCAGCAGCTGGGACGTTTATTCACCCCTCCACTTT.

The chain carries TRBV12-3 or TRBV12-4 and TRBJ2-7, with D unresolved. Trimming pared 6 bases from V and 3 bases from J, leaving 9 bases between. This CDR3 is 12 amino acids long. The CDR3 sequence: CASRRLNYEQYF. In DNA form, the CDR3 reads TGTGCCAGCAGACGGCTGAACTACGAGCAGTACTTC.

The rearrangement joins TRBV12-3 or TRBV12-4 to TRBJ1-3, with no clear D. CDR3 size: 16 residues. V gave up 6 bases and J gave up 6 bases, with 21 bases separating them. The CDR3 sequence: CASRHARTGDLNTIYF. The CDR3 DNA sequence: TGTGCCAGCAGACATGCCCGGACCGGCGATCTAAACACCATATATTTT.

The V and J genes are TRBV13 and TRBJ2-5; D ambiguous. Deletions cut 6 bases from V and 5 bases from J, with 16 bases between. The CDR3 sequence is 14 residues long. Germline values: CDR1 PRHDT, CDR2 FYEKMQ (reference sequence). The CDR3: CASSLRSEWETQYF. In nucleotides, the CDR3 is TGTGCCAGCAGTCTTCGATCGGAATGGGAGACCCAGTACTTC. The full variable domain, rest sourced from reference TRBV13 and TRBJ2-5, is AAGVIQSPRHLIKEKRETATLKCYPIPRHDTVYWYQQGPGQDPQFLISFYEKMQSDKGSIPDRFSAQQFSDYHSELNMSSLELGDSALYFCASSLRSEWETQYFGPGTRLLVL.

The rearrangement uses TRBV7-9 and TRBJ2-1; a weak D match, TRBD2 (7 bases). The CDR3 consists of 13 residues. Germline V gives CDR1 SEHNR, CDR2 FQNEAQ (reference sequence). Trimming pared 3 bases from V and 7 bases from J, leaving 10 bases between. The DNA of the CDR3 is TGTGCCAGCAGCTTCGGGGGGCCTAATGAGCAGTTCTTC. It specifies CASSFGGPNEQFF.

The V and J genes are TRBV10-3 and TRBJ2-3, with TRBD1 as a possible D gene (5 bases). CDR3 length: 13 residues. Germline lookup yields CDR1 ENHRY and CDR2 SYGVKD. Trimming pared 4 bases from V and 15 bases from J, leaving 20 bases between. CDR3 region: CAISVRGTDTHYF. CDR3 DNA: TGTGCCATCAGTGTAAGGGGTACAGATACTCATTATTTT.

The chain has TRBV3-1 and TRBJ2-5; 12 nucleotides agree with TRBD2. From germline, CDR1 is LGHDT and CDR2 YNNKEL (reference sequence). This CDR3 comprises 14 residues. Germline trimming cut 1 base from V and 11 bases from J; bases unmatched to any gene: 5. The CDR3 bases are TGTGCCAGCAGCCAAGGGCCCACTAGCGGGGGGCAGTACTTC. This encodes CASSQGPTSGGQYF.

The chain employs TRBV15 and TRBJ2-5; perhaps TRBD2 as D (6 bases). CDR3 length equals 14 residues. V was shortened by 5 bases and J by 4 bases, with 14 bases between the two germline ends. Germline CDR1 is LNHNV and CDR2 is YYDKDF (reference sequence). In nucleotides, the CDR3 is TGTGCCACCAGCGGCCGGGACTCGGGAGAGACCCAGTACTTC. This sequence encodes CATSGRDSGETQYF.